Below are 28 T cell receptor beta chains sequenced from a single sample in a study of T cell responses to AZD1222 COVID-19 vaccine. The repertoire was sequenced with immunoSEQ multiplex PCR; TCRdb's copy has only in-frame clones and lacks some. Of fewer than 110,000 clones in the sample, about 90% are singletons; the top ten hold less than 7.5%. The specimen comprised peripheral blood, sampled 28 days after the second AZD1222 dose. These receptors were obtained from an adult who received the AZD1222 COVID-19 vaccine.

This chain joins TRBV30 and TRBJ1-2, with 8 bases aligning to TRBD1. Per germline, CDR1 GTSNPN and CDR2 SVGIG (reference sequence). This CDR3 is 14 amino acids long. V gave up 1 base and J gave up 6 bases; unmatched junction bases: 7. CDR3 nucleotide sequence: TGTGCCTGGAGTGCCTACGGACAGGGCAATGGCTACACCTTC. It is translated as CAWSAYGQGNGYTF.

The chain recombines TRBV7-2 with TRBJ2-7; D not certain. V shed 5 bases and J shed 2 bases, with 10 bases lying between them. The CDR3 runs 13 residues. CDR1 is SGHTA and CDR2 is FQGNSA in the germline V gene. The CDR3 sequence is CASSPTIAYEQYF. As DNA, the CDR3 is TGTGCCAGCAGCCCGACGATCGCCTACGAGCAGTACTTC.

The chain couples TRBV30 to TRBJ2-3; D is possibly TRBD2 (5 bases). V gave up 1 base and J gave up 0 bases, with 17 bases separating them. Germline CDR1 and CDR2: GTSNPN and SVGIG (reference sequence). The CDR3 is 17 residues long. The CDR3 sequence is CAWSALEGLPSTDTQYF. The CDR3 DNA is TGTGCCTGGAGTGCACTAGAGGGCCTTCCCAGCACAGATACGCAGTATTTT.

The rearrangement joins TRBV9 to TRBJ1-2; a weak D match, TRBD1 (5 bases). The CDR3 loop spans 15 amino acids. Trimming removed 1 base at V and 3 bases at J, with 13 bases between. From germline, CDR1 is SGDLS and CDR2 YYNGEE. CDR3 in amino acids: CASSVRAGKDYGYTF. For the CDR3, the DNA is TGTGCCAGCAGCGTACGGGCAGGGAAGGACTATGGCTACACCTTC.

This clone was seen a handful of times. J is TRBJ2-7 and V is TRBV7-9, with D tentatively TRBD1 (7 bases). From germline, CDR1 is SEHNR and CDR2 FQNEAQ (reference sequence). The CDR3 spans 13 residues. Trimming shortened V by 5 bases and J by 4 bases, and 12 bases separated the two germline ends. The DNA for the CDR3 is TGTGCCAGCAGCGTGACAGGGAGGTACGAGCAGTACTTC. Its translation is CASSVTGRYEQYF.

The rearrangement links TRBV29-1 to TRBJ1-1; 7 bases match TRBD1. Germline assignment: CDR1 SQVTM and CDR2 ANQGSEA. The CDR3 spans 13 residues. After removal of 4 bases from V and 5 bases from J, the junction contained 7 bases not matched to a gene. The CDR3 sequence: CSVGTRGRTEAFF. The DNA for the CDR3 is TGCAGCGTTGGAACGAGGGGGCGAACTGAAGCTTTCTTT.

This chain joins TRBV7-8 and TRBJ1-1; no firm D call. Trimming left V 2 bases short and J 1 base short, with 8 bases between. The germline CDR1 and CDR2 sequences are SGHVS and FQNEAQ. The CDR3 has 14 amino acids. The CDR3 protein is CASSLRWRNTEAFF. The DNA for the CDR3 is TGTGCCAGCAGCTTAAGGTGGCGGAACACTGAAGCTTTCTTT.

This clone was observed a single time. The chain couples TRBV4-1 to TRBJ1-1; D unclear. The germline V gene has CDR1 MGHRA and CDR2 YSYEKL. CDR3 length equals 13 residues. V shed 6 bases and J shed 2 bases, with 10 bases lying between them. The CDR3 is CASREWTNTEAFF. The CDR3 nucleotides read TGCGCCAGCAGGGAATGGACCAACACTGAAGCTTTCTTT.

This chain links TRBV5-5 with TRBJ2-2, with TRBD1 matching over 9 bases. Germline trimming cut 2 bases from V and 7 bases from J; bases unmatched to any gene: 6. Germline V gene lookup returns CDR1 SGHKS and CDR2 YYEKEE (reference sequence). This CDR3 contains 15 residues. This CDR3 is CASSFRDRDNGELFF. DNA for the CDR3: TGTGCCAGCAGCTTCCGGGACAGGGACAACGGGGAGCTGTTTTTT.

The chain carries TRBV6-6 and TRBJ1-5; possible D gene TRBD1, 6 bases. The V gene's germline CDR1 is MNHNY and CDR2 SVGAGI (reference sequence). The CDR3 extends over 15 amino acids. Deletions cut 8 bases from V and 2 bases from J, with 16 bases between. CDR3 loop: CASHLVAGGNQPQHF. CDR3 bases: TGTGCCAGCCATTTAGTGGCAGGGGGCAATCAGCCCCAGCATTTT.

The V gene is TRBV6-5, the J gene TRBJ2-2; D not certain. Germline V gives CDR1 MNHEY, CDR2 SVGAGI. This CDR3 spans 14 amino acids. Between the trimmed V and J ends, which lost 6 bases and 0 bases, there was a span of 8 bases. The CDR3 DNA is TGTGCCAGCAGCGCAGGAACGAACACCGGGGAGCTGTTTTTT. Encoded protein: CASSAGTNTGELFF.

The rearrangement joins TRBV19 to TRBJ2-1, with 8 positions matching TRBD2. V gave up 11 bases and J gave up 2 bases; unmatched junction bases: 5. From germline, CDR1 is LNHDA and CDR2 SQIVND (reference sequence). CDR3 length: 13 residues. DNA for the CDR3: TGTGCCGCGGGACTAGGGGCCTACAATGAGCAGTTCTTC. It is translated as CAAGLGAYNEQFF. Full variable domain (rest looked up from reference TRBV19 and TRBJ2-1): DGGITQSPKYLFRKEGQNVTLSCEQNLNHDAMYWYRQDPGQGLRLIYYSQIVNDFQKGDIAEGYSVSREKKESFPLTVTSAQKNPTAFYLCAAGLGAYNEQFFGPGTRLTVL.

This clone was detected once. The rearrangement uses TRBV19 and TRBJ1-4; D unresolved. Germline V gives CDR1 LNHDA, CDR2 SQIVND (reference sequence). The CDR3 runs 13 residues. Trimming left V 5 bases short and J 4 bases short, with 8 bases between. CDR3 in DNA: TGTGCCAGTAGTGGGGTGAATAATGAAAAACTGTTTTTT. Protein product: CASSGVNNEKLFF.

The gene calls are TRBV5-1 and TRBJ2-3; the match to TRBD2 covers 9 bases. Germline V lookup: CDR1 SGHRS, CDR2 YFSETQ. The V and J ends lost 2 bases and 5 bases, in that order; junction bases with no gene match: 12. The CDR3 runs 17 residues. CDR3 amino acids: CASSFRDWRGGQDTQYF. CDR3 DNA sequence: TGCGCCAGCAGCTTCCGTGATTGGCGGGGGGGCCAAGATACGCAGTATTTT.

V is TRBV7-2 and J is TRBJ1-3, with D uncertain. This CDR3 is 15 amino acids long. V gave up 0 bases and J gave up 0 bases, with 6 bases separating them. Germline V gene data show CDR1 as SGHTA and CDR2 as FQGNSA. The CDR3 loop is CASSLARNSGNTIYF. DNA of the CDR3: TGTGCCAGCAGCTTAGCACGTAACTCTGGAAACACCATATATTTT.

The genes are TRBV5-1 and TRBJ1-5; 10 bases agree with TRBD1. Germline V gives CDR1 SGHRS, CDR2 YFSETQ. This CDR3 has 14 amino acids. J lost 7 bases, V lost 1 base, and 2 bases had no gene match. The CDR3 DNA reads as TGCGCCAGCAGCTTGTTGGGACAGGGGCAGCCCCAGCATTTT. Its protein is CASSLLGQGQPQHF. Based on the CDR3 plus reference TRBV5-1 and TRBJ1-5, the full variable domain is KAGVTQTPRYLIKTRGQQVTLSCSPISGHRSVSWYQQTPGQGLQFLFEYFSETQRNKGNFPGRFSGRQFSNSRSEMNVSTLELGDSALYLCASSLLGQGQPQHFGDGTRLSIL.

This clone has just a few counts. This chain uses TRBV19 with TRBJ1-1; TRBD1 matches 8 bases. With V trimmed by 5 bases and J by 3 bases, 5 bases remained unmatched. There are 14 residues in the CDR3. Germline V gene lookup returns CDR1 LNHDA and CDR2 SQIVND (reference sequence). CDR3 sequence (DNA): TGTGCCAGTAGTCCCGACAGGGGCGACACTGAAGCTTTCTTT. It codes for CASSPDRGDTEAFF.

The CDR3 DNA follows: TGTGCCAGCAGCAAGGAGACCCAGTACTTC. As protein: CASSKETQYF. This chain joins TRBV2 and TRBJ2-5; D is unresolved. V lost 6 bases, J lost 5 bases, and 4 bases lay in between. The CDR3 totals 10 residues. From germline, CDR1 is SNHLY and CDR2 FYNNEI.

The rearrangement joins TRBV28 to TRBJ1-1; D is perhaps TRBD1 (5 bases). The germline V gene encodes CDR1 MDHEN and CDR2 SYDVKM. Trimming cost V 3 bases and J 4 bases, with 24 bases left between them. The CDR3 is 18 residues long. CDR3 in amino acids: CASSFLVSGVGERTEAFF. The CDR3 nucleotides read TGTGCCAGCAGTTTCCTAGTTTCGGGTGTGGGGGAACGCACTGAAGCTTTCTTT. The whole variable domain, remainder taken from reference TRBV28 and TRBJ1-1, is DVKVTQSSRYLVKRTGEKVFLECVQDMDHENMFWYRQDPGLGLRLIYFSYDVKMKEKGDIPEGYSVSREKKERFSLILESASTNQTSMYLCASSFLVSGVGERTEAFFGQGTRLTVV.

The CDR3 DNA follows: TGTGCCAGCAGCATGACTAGCGGGGGCCGCACAGATACGCAGTATTTT. This sequence encodes CASSMTSGGRTDTQYF. The chain carries TRBV6-4 and TRBJ2-3, with 12 bases matching TRBD2. The CDR3 is 16 residues long. Germline lookup yields CDR1 MRHNA and CDR2 SNTAGT. Trimming removed 6 bases from V and 1 base from J; junction bases left unmatched: 5.

This clone was counted a single time. The genes are TRBV5-6 and TRBJ1-2; tentative D call: TRBD1 (5 bases). The CDR3 sequence is 17 residues long. Germline CDR1 SGHDT, CDR2 YYEEEE. V lost 4 bases to trimming and J lost 1 base, with 20 bases between them. The CDR3 sequence: CASSPRGGGALNYGYTF. The CDR3 DNA follows: TGTGCCAGCAGCCCCCGCGGCGGAGGGGCCCTTAACTATGGCTACACCTTC. The full variable domain, its missing parts supplied by reference TRBV5-6 and TRBJ1-2, is DAGVTQSPTHLIKTRGQQVTLRCSPKSGHDTVSWYQQALGQGPQFIFQYYEEEERQRGNFPDRFSGHQFPNYSSELNVNALLLGDSALYLCASSPRGGGALNYGYTFGSGTRLTVV.

This clone was observed a few times. The rearrangement uses TRBV6-5 and TRBJ2-7; no reliable D call. Looked up from germline, CDR1 is MNHEY and CDR2 is SVGAGI. V was shortened by 5 bases and J by 3 bases, with 17 bases between the two germline ends. The CDR3 totals 15 residues. The CDR3: CASSKTDGLSYEQYF. The CDR3 DNA is TGTGCCAGCAGTAAAACCGACGGGTTAAGCTACGAGCAGTACTTC.

The genes are TRBV19 and TRBJ1-1, with D tentatively TRBD1 (6 bases). CDR3 size: 14 residues. Germline values: CDR1 LNHDA, CDR2 SQIVND (reference sequence). Trimming removed 6 bases from V and 3 bases from J, with 14 bases in between. CDR3 in DNA: TGTGCCAGTAGGGTAGGGGACATCTACACTGAAGCTTTCTTT. Its translation is CASRVGDIYTEAFF.

The chain couples TRBV24-1 to TRBJ2-1, with 7 positions matching TRBD1. CDR1 KGHDR and CDR2 SFDVKD come from the germline V gene. V dropped 3 bases and J dropped 0; count of bases not matched to a gene: 4. The CDR3 totals 16 residues. The CDR3 sequence: CATSDPQGNSYNEQFF. The CDR3 nucleotides read TGTGCCACCAGTGATCCACAGGGGAACTCCTACAATGAGCAGTTCTTC.

The chain combines TRBV12-3 or TRBV12-4 with TRBJ2-1, with a weak D call TRBD2 (6 bases). The CDR3 has 13 amino acids. V lost 8 bases and J 1 base, leaving 9 bases between the germline ends. The CDR3 region is CASGGGSYNEQFF. The CDR3 region has the DNA TGTGCCAGCGGTGGGGGGTCCTACAATGAGCAGTTCTTC.

This chain links TRBV20-1 with TRBJ2-5, with D unclear. The V end lost 0 bases, the J end lost 4 bases, and 3 bases lay between the germline ends. The CDR3 loop spans 11 amino acids. Germline V gene sequence: CDR1 DFQATT, CDR2 SNEGSKA (reference sequence). The chain's CDR3 is CSARDIETQYF. In DNA, the CDR3 is TGCAGTGCTAGAGACATAGAGACCCAGTACTTC.

CDR3 region: CSASLTYEQYF. The CDR3 nucleotides read TGCAGTGCGAGCCTGACCTACGAGCAGTACTTC. This chain uses TRBV20-1 with TRBJ2-7; D gene ambiguous. The V and J ends lost 6 bases and 2 bases respectively, with 8 bases between them. CDR3 length equals 11 residues. CDR1 and CDR2 from the germline V gene are DFQATT and SNEGSKA (reference sequence).

The chain employs TRBV15 and TRBJ2-1; D not resolved. Germline values: CDR1 LNHNV, CDR2 YYDKDF (reference sequence). The CDR3 extends over 14 amino acids. With 1 base removed from V and 5 bases from J, the gap between germline ends came to 9 bases. CDR3 sequence: CATSRGGVDNEQFF. For the CDR3, the DNA is TGTGCCACCAGCAGAGGTGGGGTAGACAATGAGCAGTTCTTC.